This T cell receptor beta chain came from a study of blood T cells in healthy people across ages. V was shortened by 1 base and J by 4 bases, with 14 bases between the two germline ends. CDR1 and CDR2 from the germline V gene are KGHSH and LQKENI. This CDR3 region has 16 residues. Through a sample-barcoded 5' primer and a J-beta primer mix, a second PCR was run for about 6 to 11 cycles. TCRdb recomputed calls from the 5' RACE reads with MiXCR, one row per CDR3 protein. In the table there are about 800,000 distinct CDR3 sequences, approximately 25% of which are singletons. This sample was shared with a second study, whose subject was T cells of mothers and their children.

Sequencing was carried out using blood. The chain is built from TRBV18 and TRBJ2-1; D is possibly TRBD2 (6 bases). This TCR derives from a boy between 10 and 17 years old in good health. CDR3 in amino acids: CASSPLPGVGYNEQFF. CDR3 bases: TGTGCCAGCTCACCACTACCGGGAGTGGGGTACAATGAGCAGTTCTTC.